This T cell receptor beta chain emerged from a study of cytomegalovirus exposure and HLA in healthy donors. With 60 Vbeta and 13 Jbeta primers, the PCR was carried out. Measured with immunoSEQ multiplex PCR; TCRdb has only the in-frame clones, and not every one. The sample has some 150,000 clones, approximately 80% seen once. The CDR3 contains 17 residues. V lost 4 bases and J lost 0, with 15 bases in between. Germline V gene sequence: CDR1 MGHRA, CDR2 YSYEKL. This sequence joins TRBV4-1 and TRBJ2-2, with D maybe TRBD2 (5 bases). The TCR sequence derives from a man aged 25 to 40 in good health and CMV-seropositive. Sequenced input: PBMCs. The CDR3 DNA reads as TGCGCCAGCAGCCTCGGGCGGGCCTACCCGAACACCGGGGAGCTGTTTTTT. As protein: CASSLGRAYPNTGELFF.